This T cell receptor beta chain was recorded in a study of Ad26.COV2.S vaccination and SARS-CoV-2 variants. Study results and limitations: Placebo recipients trailed vaccine recipients in spike-specific TCR breadth.

Sequencing used immunoSEQ multiplex PCR; TCRdb keeps in-frame clones, though not all of them. The sample records 430,000 or so clones, about 91% being singletons. A note on this clone: The antigen is undetermined.

In germline, CDR1 is SGHKS, CDR2 YYEKEE (reference sequence). The CDR3 contains 13 residues. Trimming pared 4 bases from V and 16 bases from J, leaving 20 bases between. Treatment reported: 15 to 20 received Ad26.COV2.S at low or high dose, single or two shots; about 5 received placebo; per-sample allocation not given. Repertoires come from day 63 after the first vaccine or placebo injection. Aged 18-55 years, donor was enrolled in Boston in 2020. The vaccine antigen was prefusion-stabilized Wuhan SARS-CoV-2 spike. This clonotype was sampled from a person aged 18-65 years who received the Ad26.COV2.S COVID-19 vaccine or a placebo. Sequences were derived from peripheral blood, sampled in a trial of Ad26.COV2.S vaccine versus placebo. This sequence joins TRBV5-5 and TRBJ2-2, with D unresolved. For the CDR3, the DNA is TGTGCCAGCAGCCCCGCCCCCAACGTCGGCGAGTTTTTT. This encodes CASSPAPNVGEFF.